A single sample is the source of the 19 T cell receptor beta chains below, sequenced in a study of OX40 agonist ivuxolimab in advanced cancers. The table came from immunoSEQ multiplex PCR; TCRdb's copy has only in-frame clones and leaves some out. Here the sample spans approximately 58,000 clones, roughly 80% being singletons. The sequencing used CD4+ or CD8+ T cells sorted from blood, collected in a trial of the OX40 agonist ivuxolimab. The origin of the receptors is an adult with an advanced solid tumor such as melanoma, head and neck, liver or kidney cancer.

The V gene is TRBV6-1, the J gene TRBJ1-1; TRBD1 is a possible D gene (5 bases). CDR1 is MNHNS, CDR2 SASEGT, per germline. Between the trimmed V and J ends, which lost 6 bases and 5 bases, there was a span of 16 bases. The CDR3 is 14 amino acids. The DNA of the CDR3 is TGTGCCAGCAGCAATGGGGGGGGAAGAACTGAAGCTTTCTTT. Translation: CASSNGGGRTEAFF.

The chain employs TRBV6-5 and TRBJ1-5; 7 nucleotides line up with TRBD1. V lost 6 bases and J lost 2; bases outside the gene matches: 7. The length of the CDR3 is 15 residues. CDR1 and CDR2 (germline): MNHEY, SVGAGI. The CDR3 DNA reads as TGTGCCAGCAGGTTAGACAGGGCGGGCAATCAGCCCCAGCATTTT. Translating gives CASRLDRAGNQPQHF.

The V and J genes are TRBV30 and TRBJ2-6; D remains unclear. Trimming took off 2 bases at V and 3 bases at J, with 5 bases between the two ends. The CDR3 has 13 amino acids. Looked up from germline, CDR1 is GTSNPN and CDR2 is SVGIG (reference sequence). The CDR3 loop is CAWSSGGANVLTF. The DNA for the CDR3 is TGTGCCTGGAGTTCAGGTGGGGCCAACGTCCTGACTTTC.

The chain couples TRBV20-1 to TRBJ2-5, with a tentative D call TRBD2 (5 bases). The DNA end is a closer match to TRBJ2-7, so the J assignment may be wrong. Per germline, CDR1 DFQATT and CDR2 SNEGSKA (reference sequence). The CDR3 is 11 residues long. This chain's CDR3 is CSWSGSYEQYF. CDR3 nucleotides: TGCAGTTGGAGCGGCTCCTACGAGCAGTACTTC.

The chain joins TRBV5-6 to TRBJ1-2, with D possibly matching TRBD1 (5 bases). Trimming shortened V by 2 bases and J by 0 bases, and 8 bases separated the two germline ends. The CDR3 extends over 14 amino acids. Germline lookup yields CDR1 SGHDT and CDR2 YYEEEE. CDR3 sequence reads: CASSFGGANYGYTF. In nucleotides, the CDR3 is TGTGCCAGCAGCTTTGGGGGGGCTAACTATGGCTACACCTTC.

This chain uses TRBV5-1 with TRBJ2-5, with TRBD2 matching over 7 bases. This CDR3 is built from 13 residues. The junction had 5 bases not matched to a gene; V was cut back by 7 bases and J by 2 bases. CDR1 is SGHRS and CDR2 is YFSETQ in the germline V gene. The CDR3 coding sequence is TGCGCCAGCGCGCCTAGCGGACAAGAGACCCAGTACTTC. Translating gives CASAPSGQETQYF.

In nucleotides, the CDR3 is TGCGCCAGCAGCGAGCCGGGACAGGGGGCCTATGAGCAGTTCTTC. It codes for CASSEPGQGAYEQFF. The chain is built from TRBV5-1 and TRBJ2-1; 12 bases fit TRBD1. In germline, CDR1 is SGHRS, CDR2 YFSETQ. The V segment lost 4 bases and the J segment 8 bases; nucleotides outside the gene matches: 7. The CDR3 contains 15 residues.

The chain has TRBV18 and TRBJ1-2; 8 nucleotides align to TRBD1. This CDR3 comprises 15 residues. Trimming took 4 bases from V and 3 from J; bases not matched to a gene: 7. Germline-derived CDR1 and CDR2 are KGHSH and LQKENI. CDR3 residues: CASSHSDRADYGYTF. The CDR3 DNA is TGTGCCAGCTCACATTCGGACAGGGCCGACTATGGCTACACCTTC.

This rearrangement joins TRBV29-1 to TRBJ2-6; D is unclear. Per germline, CDR1 SQVTM and CDR2 ANQGSEA. CDR3 length equals 17 residues. V lost 5 bases to trimming and J lost 5 bases, with 22 bases between them. The CDR3 region has the DNA TGCAGCGTTTGCGAGCTTAGCATACAAAGTCGGGCCAACGTCCTGACTTTC. As protein: CSVCELSIQSRANVLTF. Together with reference TRBV29-1 and TRBJ2-6, the CDR3 gives the full variable domain: SAVISQKPSRDICQRGTSLTIQCQVDSQVTMMFWYRQQPGQSLTLIATANQGSEATYESGFVIDKFPISRPNLTFSTLTVSNMSPEDSSIYLCSVCELSIQSRANVLTFGAGSRLTVL.

The V call is TRBV4-1, the J call TRBJ1-4, with 8 positions matching TRBD1. This CDR3 contains 16 residues. J lost 8 bases, V lost 4 bases, and 12 bases had no gene match. Germline-derived CDR1 and CDR2 are MGHRA and YSYEKL. The CDR3 nucleotides are TGCGCCAGCAGCCGCGACAGGGGAGGAGTTGGAGAAAAACTGTTTTTT. It codes for CASSRDRGGVGEKLFF.

The chain links TRBV5-1 to TRBJ1-3, with 7 bases lining up with TRBD1. The V gene's germline CDR1 is SGHRS and CDR2 YFSETQ. V dropped 4 bases and J dropped 2; count of bases not matched to a gene: 12. CDR3 length: 17 amino acids. The CDR3 region has the DNA TGCGCCAGCAGCGGGCTCCAGGGGGGAGGCACTGGAAACACCATATATTTT. Its translation: CASSGLQGGGTGNTIYF.

This chain joins TRBV2 and TRBJ1-3, with a possible D match to TRBD1 (6 bases). Germline V gives CDR1 SNHLY, CDR2 FYNNEI. The V gene lost 8 bases and the J gene lost 2 bases, with 13 bases spanning the gap. This CDR3 contains 14 residues. This CDR3 is CASERGGTGNTIYF. In nucleotides, the CDR3 is TGTGCCAGCGAAAGAGGGGGAACTGGAAACACCATATATTTT.

This clone appeared once. The V gene is TRBV7-8, the J gene TRBJ1-1; 10 bases agree with TRBD1. V shed 3 bases and J 5 bases; nucleotides not matched to a gene: 0. CDR3 size: 13 residues. Germline CDR1 and CDR2: SGHVS and FQNEAQ. CDR3 coding DNA: TGTGCCAGCAGCTTGGACAGGGGGACTGAAGCTTTCTTT. Protein product: CASSLDRGTEAFF.

This chain joins TRBV30 and TRBJ2-7; D is uncertain. In germline, CDR1 is GTSNPN, CDR2 SVGIG (reference sequence). CDR3 size: 12 residues. V was trimmed by 5 bases and J by 2 bases, leaving 10 bases between them. CDR3 coding DNA: TGTGCCTGGTCCAGGCAGCCCTACGAGCAGTACTTC. It specifies CAWSRQPYEQYF.

The sample holds one count of this clone. The chain employs TRBV7-2 and TRBJ2-7, with 15 bases aligning to TRBD2. Germline V gene data show CDR1 as SGHTA and CDR2 as FQGNSA. The V segment lost 2 bases and the J segment 2 bases; nucleotides outside the gene matches: 4. The CDR3 has 17 residues. CDR3 bases: TGTGCCAGCAGCTTATCCTGGACTAGCGGGGGGGCCTACGAGCAGTACTTC. It codes for CASSLSWTSGGAYEQYF.

This chain links TRBV25-1 with TRBJ1-2, with D uncertain. CDR1 and CDR2 (germline): MGHDK, SYGVNS. The CDR3 runs 15 residues. The V gene lost 4 bases and the J gene lost 0 bases, with 12 bases spanning the gap. The CDR3 bases are TGTGCCAGCAGTGTAGAGAGGTACCCTAACTATGGCTACACCTTC. Amino acid sequence: CASSVERYPNYGYTF.

The chain links TRBV4-2 to TRBJ2-1; D might be TRBD2 (5 bases). CDR3 length equals 13 residues. Germline CDR1 reads LGHNA; CDR2 reads YNFKEQ. V dropped 4 bases and J dropped 9 bases, with 13 bases sitting between them. CDR3 residues: CASSPRAESEQFF. DNA for the CDR3: TGTGCCAGCAGCCCGAGGGCGGAGTCTGAGCAGTTCTTC.

The gene calls are TRBV19 and TRBJ2-1; TRBD2 agrees at 11 bases. CDR1 LNHDA and CDR2 SQIVND come from the germline V gene (reference sequence). The length of the CDR3 is 15 residues. V shed 5 bases and J 7 bases; nucleotides not matched to a gene: 7. The CDR3 sequence: CASSAGTSGLNEQFF. As DNA, the CDR3 is TGTGCCAGTAGTGCTGGGACTAGCGGCCTGAATGAGCAGTTCTTC.

The chain is built from TRBV6-5 and TRBJ1-4; tentative D call: TRBD1 (6 bases). V lost 5 bases and J lost 5, with 15 bases in between. CDR3 length: 15 residues. Germline CDR1 reads MNHEY; CDR2 reads SVGAGI. The CDR3 spells CASSTDQGGNEKLFF. The CDR3, as DNA: TGTGCCAGCAGTACAGACCAAGGGGGGAATGAAAAACTGTTTTTT.